Each of the 18 T cell receptor beta chains below was sequenced from the same sample in a study of cytomegalovirus exposure and HLA in healthy donors. PCR involved 60 Vbeta and 13 Jbeta primers. Libraries were prepared by immunoSEQ multiplex PCR; TCRdb keeps only in-frame clonotypes and omits some of them. The table includes about 140,000 clones, roughly 85% detected once. Sequencing was performed on PBMCs. The receptors stem from a man aged 35 to 55 in good health and CMV-seropositive.

The chain couples TRBV5-5 to TRBJ2-5; TRBD2 agrees at 8 bases. CDR3 length: 14 amino acids. V was clipped by 3 bases and J by 3 bases; unmatched bases: 4. Looked up from germline, CDR1 is SGHKS and CDR2 is YYEKEE (reference sequence). CDR3 loop: CASSWSGREETQYF. CDR3 bases: TGTGCCAGCAGCTGGAGCGGGAGAGAAGAGACCCAGTACTTC.

The V call is TRBV28, the J call TRBJ1-2; D ambiguous. Germline values: CDR1 MDHEN, CDR2 SYDVKM. This CDR3 contains 14 residues. The V end lost 7 bases, the J end lost 8 bases, and 20 bases lay between the germline ends. The CDR3 sequence: CASTGRGPLGGYTF. CDR3 DNA: TGTGCCAGCACCGGCAGAGGGCCCCTCGGGGGCTACACCTTC.

The chain joins TRBV5-6 to TRBJ2-5, with D perhaps TRBD2 (7 bases). V lost 4 bases, J lost 7 bases, and 14 bases lay in between. Germline values: CDR1 SGHDT, CDR2 YYEEEE. The CDR3 is 13 residues long. CDR3 in amino acids: CASSGGGSGTQYF. CDR3 DNA: TGTGCCAGCAGCGGGGGGGGCTCAGGGACCCAGTACTTC.

J is TRBJ2-7 and V is TRBV19; the match to TRBD2 covers 8 bases. CDR1 LNHDA and CDR2 SQIVND come from the germline V gene (reference sequence). This CDR3 region has 13 residues. The V gene end was trimmed by 6 bases and the J gene end by 7 bases; junction bases not matched to a gene: 8. CDR3 sequence (DNA): TGTGCCAGTAGCGCTCGCCCGGGGGGGGAGCAGTACTTC. This translates into CASSARPGGEQYF.

The rearrangement links TRBV5-5 to TRBJ2-5; 12 bases agree with TRBD2. The germline gives CDR1 SGHKS, CDR2 YYEKEE (reference sequence). V shed 2 bases, J shed 5 bases, and the junction held 1 base outside the gene matches. The CDR3 spans 14 residues. Here the CDR3 DNA reads TGTGCCAGCAGCTTCCTAGCGGGGGGGGAGACCCAGTACTTC. Its protein product is CASSFLAGGETQYF.

The V call is TRBV10-3, the J call TRBJ2-2; D is perhaps TRBD1 (6 bases). V lost 3 bases and J lost 0, with 8 bases in between. The germline V gene encodes CDR1 ENHRY and CDR2 SYGVKD. The CDR3 extends over 15 amino acids. The CDR3 nucleotides read TGTGCCATCAGTGATAGACAGGCGAACACCGGGGAGCTGTTTTTT. This sequence encodes CAISDRQANTGELFF.

This clone came up once. The chain is built from TRBV12-5 and TRBJ2-5, with TRBD2 matching 13 bases. Germline assignment: CDR1 LGHNT and CDR2 FRNRAP. Germline trimming cut 1 base from V and 7 bases from J; bases unmatched to any gene: 12. The length of the CDR3 is 18 residues. The chain's CDR3 is CASGLGTGTSGTGTTQYF. The CDR3 coding sequence is TGTGCTAGTGGTTTGGGCACCGGGACTAGCGGGACCGGTACGACCCAGTACTTC.

Concerning this clone itself: The sample carries other DNA sequences with the same CDR3. The chain has TRBV5-4 and TRBJ2-3; D not certain. Looked up from germline, CDR1 is SGHNT and CDR2 is YYREEE (reference sequence). V was cut by 4 bases and J by 0 bases, with 3 bases left in between. This CDR3 region has 12 residues. CDR3 protein: CASSRSTDTQYF. CDR3 in DNA: TGTGCCAGCAGCCGGAGCACAGATACGCAGTATTTT.

The J gene is TRBJ1-1, the V gene TRBV7-8, with a tentative D call TRBD1 (6 bases). This CDR3 spans 16 amino acids. Between the trimmed V and J ends, which lost 1 base and 0 bases, there was a span of 12 bases. CDR1 is SGHVS, CDR2 FQNEAQ, per germline. In DNA form, the CDR3 reads TGTGCCAGCAGCTTAGTTGGGGGGGCGATGAACACTGAAGCTTTCTTT. Encoded protein: CASSLVGGAMNTEAFF.

This clone occurred once. The chain carries TRBV5-1 and TRBJ2-3; maybe TRBD2 (6 bases). The V gene's germline CDR1 is SGHRS and CDR2 YFSETQ. The germline V and J ends were trimmed by 3 bases and 1 base, with 15 bases remaining between them. This CDR3 is built from 16 residues. CDR3 coding DNA: TGCGCCAGCAGCTATACCCCCGGGACTGGCACAGATACGCAGTATTTT. Translating it yields CASSYTPGTGTDTQYF.

The CDR3 DNA follows: TGTGCCAGCAGTGTCCGGGACAGGGGTATCCACGAGCAGTACTTC. Protein product: CASSVRDRGIHEQYF. V is TRBV28 and J is TRBJ2-7, with 10 bases aligning to TRBD1. Looked up from germline, CDR1 is MDHEN and CDR2 is SYDVKM. The CDR3 sequence is 15 residues long. V shed 5 bases and J 5 bases; nucleotides not matched to a gene: 9.

The rearrangement links TRBV5-1 to TRBJ1-1; no definite D call. The V and J ends lost 4 bases and 1 base respectively, with 8 bases between them. The germline V gene has CDR1 SGHRS and CDR2 YFSETQ. This CDR3 region has 13 residues. The CDR3 nucleotides are TGCGCCAGCAGCCAACGAGGGAACACTGAAGCTTTCTTT. The encoded protein is CASSQRGNTEAFF.

This chain joins TRBV6-6 and TRBJ2-1, with 7 bases matching TRBD2. The CDR3 contains 12 residues. The germline V gene encodes CDR1 MNHNY and CDR2 SVGAGI (reference sequence). V shed 1 base, J shed 10 bases, and the junction held 1 base outside the gene matches. In nucleotides, the CDR3 is TGTGCCAGCAGTTACTGGGGAGGGGAGCAGTTCTTC. This encodes CASSYWGGEQFF.

The genes are TRBV6-7 and TRBJ1-5, with D unclear. TRBV6-7 falls under the ORF class, with uncertain function. This CDR3 is 13 amino acids long. V shed 3 bases and J shed 4 bases, with 7 bases lying between them. The CDR3 region has the DNA TGTGCCAGCAGTTATGGAGGAAATCAGCCCCAGCATTTT. Its protein is CASSYGGNQPQHF.

The V call is TRBV30, the J call TRBJ1-4, with 8 bases lining up with TRBD1. CDR1 and CDR2 from the germline V gene are GTSNPN and SVGIG (reference sequence). This CDR3 has 12 amino acids. V lost 2 bases, J lost 13 bases, and 6 bases stayed unmatched. The DNA for the CDR3 is TGTGCCTGGAGTTTAGGACAGGGAGGACTGTTTTTT. Translating it yields CAWSLGQGGLFF.

The chain joins TRBV7-8 to TRBJ2-7; possible D gene TRBD1, 5 bases. The CDR3 totals 14 residues. Germline values: CDR1 SGHVS, CDR2 FQNEAQ. Trimming took 1 base from V and 0 from J, leaving 7 bases between them. CDR3 protein: CASSLGGNSYEQYF. The CDR3 DNA reads as TGTGCCAGCAGCTTAGGGGGCAACTCCTACGAGCAGTACTTC. Variable domain in full (rest from reference TRBV7-8 and TRBJ2-7): GAGVSQSPRYKVAKRGQDVALRCDPISGHVSLFWYQQALGQGPEFLTYFQNEAQLDKSGLPSDRFFAERPEGSVSTLKIQRTQQEDSAVYLCASSLGGNSYEQYFGPGTRLTVT.

The rearrangement joins TRBV30 to TRBJ1-5; 7 bases line up with TRBD1. Trimming removed 3 bases from V and 6 bases from J; junction bases left unmatched: 8. The CDR3 has 14 residues. Per the germline V gene, CDR1 is GTSNPN and CDR2 is SVGIG (reference sequence). CDR3 sequence: CAWSTGVGTQPQHF. The CDR3 DNA is TGTGCCTGGAGCACAGGGGTTGGTACTCAGCCCCAGCATTTT.

Note on this clone: One end of the junction fails to match germline, which may point to a read error. This rearrangement joins TRBV7-9 to TRBJ1-1, with 7 bases identical to TRBD1. The CDR3 is made up of 15 amino acids. Per the germline V gene, CDR1 is SEHNR and CDR2 is FQNEAQ (reference sequence). CDR3 sequence (DNA): TGTTCCAGCAGCCGCCTCACAGGGGCAGGGACTGAAGCTTTCTTT. As protein: CSSSRLTGAGTEAFF.